This T cell receptor beta chain was identified during a study of blood T cell repertoires in COVID-19. Background on the study: Specimens from acute and convalescent COVID-19 originated in the United States, Italy and Spain. PBMCs, B-cell-depleted T cells, or T cells were the source of the cDNA or gDNA that made up the material.

Produced via immunoSEQ multiplex PCR; TCRdb's table is partial and in-frame only. The repertoire holds about 63,000 clones, with roughly 80% as singletons. CDR3 size: 13 residues. Germline V CDR1 and CDR2: PRHDT, FYEKMQ (reference sequence). V lost 5 bases to trimming and J lost 2 bases, with 9 bases between them. J is TRBJ1-2 and V is TRBV13; possibly TRBD1 for D (5 bases). The sequence derives from a woman aged 40-49 years with acute COVID-19. Material for sequencing was PBMCs or T cells enriched from blood (not recorded which). CDR3 region: CASSPDKNYGYTF. The CDR3 nucleotides read TGTGCCAGCAGCCCGGACAAGAACTATGGCTACACCTTC.